A single sample is the source of the 20 T cell receptor beta chains below, sequenced in a study of cytomegalovirus exposure and HLA in healthy donors. Generated by immunoSEQ multiplex PCR, the TCRdb table keeps only in-frame clones and is missing some. The sample has 150,000 to 200,000 clones; 86% are singletons. Sequencing was performed on PBMCs. The receptor set was obtained from a man aged 30-40 years in good health and CMV-seropositive.

This clone was picked up a small number of times. The gene calls are TRBV6-1 and TRBJ2-1; no reliable D call. Looked up from germline, CDR1 is MNHNS and CDR2 is SASEGT. Trimming took 5 bases from V and 8 from J, leaving 10 bases between them. CDR3 length: 12 amino acids. The CDR3 is CASSTGPDEQFF. The CDR3 DNA is TGTGCCAGCAGTACCGGGCCTGATGAGCAGTTCTTC.

In its sample, this clone was seen once. The gene calls are TRBV4-1 and TRBJ1-1; D call uncertain. Germline-derived CDR1 and CDR2 are MGHRA and YSYEKL. This CDR3 spans 12 amino acids. Trimming removed 2 bases from V and 1 base from J, with 2 bases in between. This CDR3 is CASSQRNTEAFF. The CDR3 DNA reads as TGCGCCAGCAGCCAAAGGAACACTGAAGCTTTCTTT.

The V gene is TRBV7-9, the J gene TRBJ2-1, with D possibly matching TRBD2 (6 bases). The CDR3 is 13 amino acids. CDR1 is SEHNR and CDR2 is FQNEAQ in the germline V gene (reference sequence). V gave up 2 bases and J gave up 9 bases, with 11 bases separating them. CDR3 DNA: TGTGCCAGCAGCTTAACGGGAGTTAGTGAGCAGTTCTTC. Protein sequence: CASSLTGVSEQFF.

This chain uses TRBV9 with TRBJ2-1; 12 positions agree with TRBD2. The CDR3 contains 15 residues. Germline assignment: CDR1 SGDLS and CDR2 YYNGEE. V lost 4 bases to trimming and J lost 4 bases; unmatched junction nucleotides: 3. CDR3 DNA: TGTGCCAGCAGCATACTAGCGGGGGGTTACAATGAGCAGTTCTTC. It translates to CASSILAGGYNEQFF.

This sequence joins TRBV6-6 and TRBJ1-6; a weak D match, TRBD1 (6 bases). The CDR3 has 13 amino acids. The V gene lost 4 bases and the J gene lost 10 bases, with 11 bases spanning the gap. Germline V gives CDR1 MNHNY, CDR2 SVGAGI (reference sequence). The CDR3 sequence is CASSLKQGSPLHF. CDR3 nucleotides: TGTGCCAGCAGTTTGAAACAGGGCTCACCCCTCCACTTT.

The rearrangement joins TRBV13 to TRBJ1-5, with TRBD1 matching 10 bases. Germline V lookup: CDR1 PRHDT, CDR2 FYEKMQ (reference sequence). The CDR3 runs to 14 residues. V was pared by 5 bases and J by 6 bases, with 4 bases of the junction left unmatched. The CDR3 sequence: CASSKGTGVQPQHF. The CDR3 nucleotides are TGTGCCAGCAGCAAAGGGACAGGGGTTCAGCCCCAGCATTTT.

This clone has just one count. The chain links TRBV19 to TRBJ1-1; D is ambiguous. The CDR3 consists of 15 residues. The germline V gene encodes CDR1 LNHDA and CDR2 SQIVND (reference sequence). V gave up 2 bases and J gave up 3 bases, with 13 bases separating them. The CDR3, as DNA: TGTGCCAGTAGTATACAGCACGGTAGGGACACTGAAGCTTTCTTT. Translating it yields CASSIQHGRDTEAFF.

V usage is TRBV7-9 and J usage is TRBJ2-7; no clear D. Germline V gene lookup returns CDR1 SEHNR and CDR2 FQNEAQ (reference sequence). V gave up 0 bases and J gave up 0 bases, with 6 bases separating them. This CDR3 region has 14 residues. CDR3 nucleotides: TGTGCCAGCAGCTTAGCAGAGCTCTCCTACGAGCAGTACTTC. Translating it yields CASSLAELSYEQYF.

The V gene is TRBV19, the J gene TRBJ1-6; possibly TRBD1 for D (5 bases). CDR1 LNHDA and CDR2 SQIVND come from the germline V gene (reference sequence). The V and J ends lost 7 bases and 0 bases respectively, with 13 bases between them. The CDR3 consists of 16 residues. The CDR3 is CASNKRGSSYNSPLHF. CDR3 DNA sequence: TGTGCCAGTAACAAGCGGGGCAGCTCCTATAATTCACCCCTCCACTTT. The variable domain in full, with the rest retrieved from reference TRBV19 and TRBJ1-6, is DGGITQSPKYLFRKEGQNVTLSCEQNLNHDAMYWYRQDPGQGLRLIYYSQIVNDFQKGDIAEGYSVSREKKESFPLTVTSAQKNPTAFYLCASNKRGSSYNSPLHFGNGTRLTVT.

This sequence joins TRBV29-1 and TRBJ1-4; D call uncertain. Trimming removed 4 bases from V and 3 bases from J, with 9 bases in between. Per the germline V gene, CDR1 is SQVTM and CDR2 is ANQGSEA. The CDR3 loop spans 13 amino acids. The CDR3 sequence: CSVVIRSNEKLFF. The CDR3 region has the DNA TGCAGCGTTGTGATTAGATCTAATGAAAAACTGTTTTTT.

The chain has TRBV30 and TRBJ2-1; D unresolved. Trimming stripped 2 bases from V and 6 bases from J, with 29 bases between. From germline, CDR1 is GTSNPN and CDR2 SVGIG (reference sequence). The CDR3 runs to 19 residues. In DNA, the CDR3 is TGTGCCTGGAGTTTCATACGCGTTGGTGTAAAGTGGCGAGGCAATGAGCAGTTCTTC. It specifies CAWSFIRVGVKWRGNEQFF.

This chain connects TRBV4-2 to TRBJ2-1; 9 bases line up with TRBD2. This CDR3 region has 16 residues. The germline gives CDR1 LGHNA, CDR2 YNFKEQ. V lost 2 bases and J lost 4; bases outside the gene matches: 6. CDR3 sequence (DNA): TGTGCCAGCAGCCAAACGGGACTAGCCCCTTACAATGAGCAGTTCTTC. It yields the protein CASSQTGLAPYNEQFF.

This chain joins TRBV7-9 and TRBJ2-3, with 7 positions matching TRBD2. CDR1 and CDR2 (germline): SEHNR, FQNEAQ (reference sequence). Trimming removed 7 bases from V and 0 bases from J; junction bases left unmatched: 13. The CDR3 totals 17 residues. The CDR3 protein is CASTSQLADPSTDTQYF. The CDR3 DNA reads as TGTGCCAGCACCTCTCAGCTAGCGGACCCTAGCACAGATACGCAGTATTTT.

J is TRBJ2-7 and V is TRBV28; D call uncertain. Trimming left V 2 bases short and J 5 bases short, with 10 bases between. Germline V gives CDR1 MDHEN, CDR2 SYDVKM. This CDR3 comprises 13 residues. The CDR3 is CASSLLEINEQYF. As DNA, the CDR3 is TGTGCCAGCAGTTTACTAGAGATCAACGAGCAGTACTTC. Together with reference TRBV28 and TRBJ2-7, the CDR3 gives the full variable domain: DVKVTQSSRYLVKRTGEKVFLECVQDMDHENMFWYRQDPGLGLRLIYFSYDVKMKEKGDIPEGYSVSREKKERFSLILESASTNQTSMYLCASSLLEINEQYFGPGTRLTVT.

The chain links TRBV28 to TRBJ1-5; D uncertain. V was shortened by 0 bases and J by 4 bases, with 7 bases between the two germline ends. In germline, CDR1 is MDHEN, CDR2 SYDVKM. The CDR3 spans 14 residues. The CDR3 here is CASSLWQENQPQHF. The CDR3 coding sequence is TGTGCCAGCAGTTTATGGCAGGAAAATCAGCCCCAGCATTTT.

The V gene is TRBV7-9, the J gene TRBJ1-2; a possible D gene is TRBD1 (6 bases). Between the trimmed V and J ends, which lost 4 bases and 2 bases, there was a span of 11 bases. In germline, CDR1 is SEHNR, CDR2 FQNEAQ (reference sequence). The CDR3 contains 14 residues. The CDR3 is CASSSQGNNYGYTF. The CDR3 nucleotides read TGTGCCAGCAGCTCACAGGGAAACAACTATGGCTACACCTTC.

This clone turned up a few times. CDR3 sequence: CASSLTGPGGKGYTF. DNA of the CDR3: TGTGCCAGCAGTCTAACGGGGCCCGGGGGGAAGGGCTACACCTTC. The V and J genes are TRBV7-9 and TRBJ1-2; tentative D call: TRBD1 (5 bases). CDR1 SEHNR and CDR2 FQNEAQ come from the germline V gene (reference sequence). The CDR3 has 15 amino acids. V lost 6 bases to trimming and J lost 8 bases, with 22 bases between them.

The chain employs TRBV28 and TRBJ1-4; TRBD1 matches at 9 bases. Germline V CDR1 and CDR2: MDHEN, SYDVKM. Unmatched junction bases numbered 10, after V lost 6 bases and J lost 8 bases. The length of the CDR3 is 15 residues. This chain's CDR3 is CASSRTGGELEKLFF. CDR3 DNA sequence: TGTGCCAGCAGCAGAACAGGGGGCGAGTTAGAAAAACTGTTTTTT.

This clone was seen a single time. V usage is TRBV27 and J usage is TRBJ2-2; D not certain. Germline CDR1 MNHEY, CDR2 SMNVEV (reference sequence). CDR3 length: 14 amino acids. With 2 bases removed from V and 5 bases from J, the gap between germline ends came to 9 bases. As DNA, the CDR3 is TGTGCCAGCAGTTTAGTTGGGGTGACCGGGGAGCTGTTTTTT. Its protein is CASSLVGVTGELFF.

J is TRBJ2-5 and V is TRBV6-5; tentatively, D is TRBD1 or TRBD2 (5 bases each). The CDR3 extends over 13 amino acids. Germline CDR1 is MNHEY and CDR2 is SVGAGI. Between the trimmed V and J ends, which lost 1 base and 7 bases, there was a span of 10 bases. CDR3 sequence reads: CASSYWSGGTQYF. The CDR3 nucleotides are TGTGCCAGCAGTTACTGGTCTGGGGGGACCCAGTACTTC.